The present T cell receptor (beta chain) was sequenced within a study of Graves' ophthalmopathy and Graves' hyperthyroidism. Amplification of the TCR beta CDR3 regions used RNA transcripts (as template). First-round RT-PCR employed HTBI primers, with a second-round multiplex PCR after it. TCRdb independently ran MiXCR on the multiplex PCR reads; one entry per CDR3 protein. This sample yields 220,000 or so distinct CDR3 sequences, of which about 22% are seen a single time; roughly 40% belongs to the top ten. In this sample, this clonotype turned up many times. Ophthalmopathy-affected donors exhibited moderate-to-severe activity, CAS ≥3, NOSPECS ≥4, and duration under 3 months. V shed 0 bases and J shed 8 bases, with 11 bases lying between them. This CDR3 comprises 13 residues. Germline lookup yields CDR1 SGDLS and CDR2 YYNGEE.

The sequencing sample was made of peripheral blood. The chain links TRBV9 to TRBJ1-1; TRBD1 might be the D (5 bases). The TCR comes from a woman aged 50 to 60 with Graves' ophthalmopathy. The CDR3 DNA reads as TGTGCCAGCAGCGTAGATCTACGGGGGGAAGCTTTCTTT. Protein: CASSVDLRGEAFF.